This T cell receptor (beta chain) was sequenced during a study of shared clonotypes between healthy human individuals. V trimming: 2 bases; J trimming: 1 base; junction bases outside the gene matches: 4. Per the germline V gene, CDR1 is LNHDA and CDR2 is SQIVND (reference sequence). CDR3 size: 16 residues. The method was immunoSEQ multiplex PCR; TCRdb's version includes in-frame clones alone and lacks a portion of them. Of approximately 1,500,000 clones in the sample, around 98% were seen once. The sequence was collected from a man in his thirties or forties in good health. The chain couples TRBV19 to TRBJ2-1; 8 positions agree with TRBD2. The specimen was naive CD4+ T cells sorted from blood. Subset reported: CD45RA+ positively selected. CDR3: CASSILAGLSYNEQFF. In nucleotides, the CDR3 is TGTGCCAGTAGTATACTAGCGGGTCTTTCCTACAATGAGCAGTTCTTC.